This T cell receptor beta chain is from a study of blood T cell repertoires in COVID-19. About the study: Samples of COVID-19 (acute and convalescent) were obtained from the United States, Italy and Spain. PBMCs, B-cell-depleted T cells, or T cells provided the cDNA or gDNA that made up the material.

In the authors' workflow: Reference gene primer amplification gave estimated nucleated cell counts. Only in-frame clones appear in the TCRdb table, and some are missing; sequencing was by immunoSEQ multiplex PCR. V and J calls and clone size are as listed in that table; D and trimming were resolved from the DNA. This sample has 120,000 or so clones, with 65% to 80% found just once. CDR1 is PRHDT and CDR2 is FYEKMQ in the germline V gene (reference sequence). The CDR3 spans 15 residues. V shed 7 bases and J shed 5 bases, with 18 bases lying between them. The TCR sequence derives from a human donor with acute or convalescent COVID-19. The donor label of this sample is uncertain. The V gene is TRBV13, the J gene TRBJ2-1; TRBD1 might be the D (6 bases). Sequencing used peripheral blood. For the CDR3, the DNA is TGTGCCAGCACCCGCCAAGGGGGTCTCGACAATGAGCAGTTCTTC. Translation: CASTRQGGLDNEQFF.